What follows is one TCR beta chain and its context. The entry originates in a study of blood T cell repertoires in COVID-19. V lost 10 bases to trimming and J lost 3 bases; unmatched junction nucleotides: 6. This CDR3 contains 13 residues. Germline CDR1 is KGHSH and CDR2 is LQKENI. Data came from immunoSEQ multiplex PCR; TCRdb stores just in-frame clones and leaves some out. The data show a few hundred thousand clones, roughly 86% seen once. The sequenced sample consisted of PBMCs or T cells enriched from blood (not recorded which). The clonotype was recovered from a woman aged 18-29 years who had recovered from COVID-19. This sequence joins TRBV18 and TRBJ1-1; 9 bases align to TRBD1. The CDR3 protein is CATRQGVDTEAFF. CDR3 coding DNA: TGTGCCACGAGACAGGGGGTCGACACTGAAGCTTTCTTT. Filled out from reference TRBV18 and TRBJ1-1, the complete variable domain reads NAGVMQNPRHLVRRRGQEARLRCSPMKGHSHVYWYRQLPEEGLKFMVYLQKENIIDESGMPKERFSAEFPKEGPSILRIQQVVRGDSAAYFCATRQGVDTEAFFGQGTRLTVV.